The clone carrying this T cell receptor beta chain was picked up many times. Its target is not known. Germline lookup yields CDR1 MNHEY and CDR2 SVGEGT. The CDR3 loop spans 16 amino acids. Trimming shortened V by 3 bases and J by 2 bases, and 16 bases separated the two germline ends. One entry per CDR3 protein results from TCRdb running MiXCR on the reads. The profile shows some 600,000 distinct CDR3 sequences, 20% to 25% of them singletons. The data are from a study of T cell repertoires in cytomegalovirus infection. Study details: CMV infection together with matching HLA type was indicated by public TCR beta signatures.

General study findings and limits: Individuals carrying CMV plus the relevant HLA were identified by cumulative frequency of public TCR beta families. CMV-specific TCR beta clonotypes restricted by HLA-C were the ones dominating the ex vivo response.

The chain recombines TRBV6-2 or TRBV6-3 with TRBJ1-1, with TRBD1 as a possible D gene (5 bases). The source is a human donor in good health (CMV status not recorded). Some clones in this sample may be carry-over from other donors' samples. The sequencing input was CD8+ T cells from PBMCs. The CDR3 DNA reads as TGTGCCAGCAGTTATGGTCCGGGGGGATTTAACACTGAAGCTTTCTTT. Translating gives CASSYGPGGFNTEAFF.